This record concerns one T cell receptor (beta chain) sequence. The sample comes from a study of T cells in tuberculosis. Between the trimmed V and J ends, which lost 1 base and 3 bases, there was a span of 13 bases. CDR3 length: 15 residues. Germline values: CDR1 SGHAT, CDR2 FQNNGV. Produced via immunoSEQ multiplex PCR; TCRdb's table is partial and in-frame only. The sample records around 22,000 clones, around 95% being singletons. This clonotype was sampled from a donor aged 10 to 29 with latent tuberculosis or without tuberculosis infection. Sequencing input: PBMCs. V gene TRBV11-2 combines with J gene TRBJ2-7; D perhaps matches TRBD2 (6 bases). The CDR3: CASSLAGPGGYEQYF. The CDR3 DNA reads as TGTGCCAGCAGCTTAGCAGGGCCCGGGGGCTACGAGCAGTACTTC.